These 9 T cell receptor beta chains share one sample of origin, sequenced in a study of blood T cell repertoires in COVID-19. Method: immunoSEQ multiplex PCR; TCRdb's copy keeps in-frame clones and lacks some. The repertoire has some 200,000 clones, roughly nine tenths of them found once; the top ten carry approximately 11%. Sequenced input: peripheral blood. These TCRs come from a woman aged 55-69 years with COVID-19, enrolled during active disease.

The chain recombines TRBV24-1 with TRBJ2-7; the D gene is possibly TRBD2 (5 bases). Per germline, CDR1 KGHDR and CDR2 SFDVKD. V was clipped by 0 bases and J by 12 bases, with 11 bases between them. The CDR3 is made up of 12 amino acids. CDR3 protein: CATSDLRERWYF. The CDR3 DNA reads TGTGCCACCAGTGATTTGAGGGAGCGGTGGTACTTC.

The chain uses TRBV12-5 and TRBJ1-1; 8 positions agree with TRBD1. In germline, CDR1 is LGHNT, CDR2 FRNRAP. This CDR3 has 14 residues. With V trimmed by 5 bases and J by 9 bases, 11 bases remained unmatched. The CDR3 region is CASGITGTGMKAFF. The CDR3 DNA reads as TGTGCTAGTGGTATTACCGGGACAGGAATGAAAGCTTTCTTT.

The chain links TRBV20-1 to TRBJ1-4; maybe TRBD1 (5 bases). The CDR3 covers 14 residues. Trimming removed 3 bases from V and 7 bases from J, with 15 bases in between. The germline V gene encodes CDR1 DFQATT and CDR2 SNEGSKA (reference sequence). The DNA for the CDR3 is TGCAGTGCTAGTCCGGCAGGGAAAGGTGAAAAACTGTTTTTT. Translating it yields CSASPAGKGEKLFF.

The J gene is TRBJ2-1, the V gene TRBV6-2 or TRBV6-3; D is perhaps TRBD1 (7 bases). This CDR3 region has 13 residues. Germline V gene lookup returns CDR1 MNHEY and CDR2 SVGEGT. Trimming shortened V by 4 bases and J by 7 bases, and 11 bases separated the two germline ends. CDR3 DNA: TGTGCCAGCAGTTTCCCAGGGGGGAATGAGCAGTTCTTC. Its translation: CASSFPGGNEQFF.

The count of this clone is one. V gene TRBV9 combines with J gene TRBJ2-2; D call uncertain. The length of the CDR3 is 16 residues. Deletions cut 0 bases from V and 3 bases from J, with 12 bases between. CDR1 and CDR2 (germline): SGDLS, YYNGEE. The CDR3 loop reads CASSVVPLRDTGELFF. CDR3 coding DNA: TGTGCCAGCAGCGTAGTTCCCCTCCGGGACACCGGGGAGCTGTTTTTT.

The rearrangement uses TRBV19 and TRBJ2-5; 7 nucleotides line up with TRBD2. CDR1 and CDR2 from the germline V gene are LNHDA and SQIVND (reference sequence). V was clipped by 5 bases and J by 8 bases; unmatched bases: 11. The CDR3 loop spans 14 amino acids. CDR3 DNA: TGTGCCAGTAGTTCGGGACTACAAGAGAGTACCCAGTACTTC. It is translated as CASSSGLQESTQYF.

CDR3 loop: CAIIQARLAKNIQYF. For the CDR3, the DNA is TGTGCCATCATTCAGGCCAGGCTAGCCAAAAACATTCAGTACTTC. The chain employs TRBV10-3 and TRBJ2-4; the D is unclear. Germline V gene lookup returns CDR1 ENHRY and CDR2 SYGVKD. This CDR3 has 15 amino acids. Trimming pared 7 bases from V and 0 bases from J, leaving 13 bases between.

The CDR3 sequence: CASSLGGGVAEAFF. The DNA for the CDR3 is TGTGCCAGCAGCTTGGGGGGGGGCGTCGCTGAAGCTTTCTTT. This chain links TRBV5-4 with TRBJ1-1; TRBD1 might be the D (6 bases). CDR1 and CDR2 (germline): SGHNT, YYREEE (reference sequence). V lost 0 bases to trimming and J lost 6 bases, with 12 bases between them. This CDR3 contains 14 residues. Full variable domain (missing parts from reference TRBV5-4 and TRBJ1-1): ETGVTQSPTHLIKTRGQQVTLRCSSQSGHNTVSWYQQALGQGPQFIFQYYREEENGRGNFPPRFSGLQFPNYSSELNVNALELDDSALYLCASSLGGGVAEAFFGQGTRLTVV.

This chain uses TRBV6-2 or TRBV6-3 with TRBJ2-7; 7 bases match TRBD1. This CDR3 region has 10 residues. The V and J ends lost 6 bases and 13 bases, in that order; junction bases with no gene match: 6. Germline V CDR1 and CDR2: MNHEY, SVGEGT. The CDR3 here is CASSDRVRYF. CDR3 coding DNA: TGTGCCAGCAGCGACAGGGTCCGCTACTTC.